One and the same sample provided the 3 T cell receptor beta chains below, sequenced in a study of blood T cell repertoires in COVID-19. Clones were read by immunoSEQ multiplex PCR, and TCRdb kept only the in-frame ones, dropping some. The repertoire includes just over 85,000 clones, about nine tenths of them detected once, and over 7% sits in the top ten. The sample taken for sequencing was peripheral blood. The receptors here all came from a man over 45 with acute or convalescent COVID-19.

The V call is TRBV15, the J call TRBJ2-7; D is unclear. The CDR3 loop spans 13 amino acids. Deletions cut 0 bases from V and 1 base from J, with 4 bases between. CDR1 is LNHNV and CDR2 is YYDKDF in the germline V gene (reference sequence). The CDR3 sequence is CATSRELSYEQYV. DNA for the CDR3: TGTGCCACCAGCAGAGAACTGTCCTACGAGCAGTACGTC.

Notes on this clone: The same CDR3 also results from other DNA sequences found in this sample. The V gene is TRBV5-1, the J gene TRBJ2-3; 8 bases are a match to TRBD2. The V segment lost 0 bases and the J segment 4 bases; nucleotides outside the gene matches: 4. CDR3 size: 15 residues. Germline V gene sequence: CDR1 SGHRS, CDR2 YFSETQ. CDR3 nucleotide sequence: TGCGCCAGCAGCTTGGCGGGGGGGCGTGCAGATACGCAGTATTTT. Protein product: CASSLAGGRADTQYF.

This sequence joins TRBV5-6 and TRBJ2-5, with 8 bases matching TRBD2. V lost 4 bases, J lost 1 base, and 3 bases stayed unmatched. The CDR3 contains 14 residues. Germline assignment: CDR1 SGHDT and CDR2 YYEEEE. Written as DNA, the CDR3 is TGTGCCAGCAGCCTTAGCGGGATCCAAGAGACCCAGTACTTC. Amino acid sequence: CASSLSGIQETQYF.